The entry that follows covers one T cell receptor beta chain sequence. Sequencing of TCR beta drew on CD8+ and CD4+ T cells from blood. RNA in amounts of roughly 0.5 to 1 ug was reverse transcribed with random hexamers. Multiplex PCR with immunoSEQ amplified the TCR beta CDR3 across 54 Vbeta and 13 Jbeta. Via MiXCR, TCRdb re-called the immunoSEQ multiplex PCR reads, giving one row per CDR3 protein. This table has 90,000 to 150,000 distinct CDR3 sequences, around 92% appearing once. The CDR3 sequence is 17 residues long. Trimming stripped 3 bases from V and 5 bases from J, with 20 bases between. The germline gives CDR1 MGHRA, CDR2 YSYEKL. The sample belongs to a study of CD8 T cells in Susac syndrome.

The origin of this receptor is a human donor in good health. This chain links TRBV4-1 with TRBJ2-1; perhaps D is TRBD1 or TRBD2 (5 bases each). What was sequenced was CD8+ T cells from PBMCs. The CDR3 protein is CASSHPRDLGRDNEQFF. The CDR3 nucleotides are TGCGCCAGCAGCCACCCGAGGGACCTCGGGCGGGACAATGAGCAGTTCTTC.